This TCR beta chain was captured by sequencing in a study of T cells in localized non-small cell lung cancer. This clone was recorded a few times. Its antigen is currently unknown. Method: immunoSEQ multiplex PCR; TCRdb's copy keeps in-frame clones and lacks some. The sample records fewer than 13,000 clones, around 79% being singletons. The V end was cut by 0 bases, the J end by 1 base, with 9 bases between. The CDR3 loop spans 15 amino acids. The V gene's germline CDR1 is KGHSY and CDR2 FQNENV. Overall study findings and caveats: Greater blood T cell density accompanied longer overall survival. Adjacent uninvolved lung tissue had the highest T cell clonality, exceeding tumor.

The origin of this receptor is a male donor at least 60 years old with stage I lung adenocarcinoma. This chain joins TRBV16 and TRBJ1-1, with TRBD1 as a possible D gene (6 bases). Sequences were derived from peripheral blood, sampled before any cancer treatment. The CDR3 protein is CASSQSTGANTEAFF. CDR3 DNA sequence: TGTGCCAGCAGCCAATCGACAGGAGCGAACACTGAAGCTTTCTTT.